This is a list of T cell receptor beta chains from one sample in a study of identical twins. TCRdb processed the 5' RACE reads anew with MiXCR; each CDR3 protein has one entry. The sample lists 1.5 million to 2 million distinct CDR3 sequences, roughly 35% occurring once. Sequencing was done on a sample of cord blood. The source of these receptors is a newborn girl in good health. The CDR3 runs from the conserved cysteine through the conserved F or W. The order of the fields is V gene, CDR3 length, J gene, D gene, clone size, CDR3 protein. The D gene is left open where the match is weak. Clone size is given for some rows only: seen once, a few or many times, or a class if the clone is expanded.

V gene: TRBV15
CDR3 length: 16
J gene: .
D gene: .
clone size: .
CDR3 protein: CATSRDPGVAYNEQYF

V gene: TRBV20-1
CDR3 length: 14
J gene: .
D gene: TRBD1
clone size: .
CDR3 protein: CSALGTDYYNEQYF

V gene: TRBV20-1
CDR3 length: 13
J gene: .
D gene: .
clone size: .
CDR3 protein: CSARGQEQGTQYF

V gene: TRBV7-6
CDR3 length: 14
J gene: TRBJ2-5
D gene: .
clone size: once
CDR3 protein: CASSLASRKETQYF

V gene: TRBV20-1
CDR3 length: 14
J gene: TRBJ2-1
D gene: .
clone size: few
CDR3 protein: CSAGDVATYNEQFF

V gene: TRBV3-1
CDR3 length: 16
J gene: TRBJ2-7
D gene: TRBD2
clone size: .
CDR3 protein: CASSQTGLATGYEQYF

V gene: TRBV12-3/TRBV12-4
CDR3 length: 14
J gene: TRBJ2-1
D gene: TRBD2
clone size: few
CDR3 protein: CASSLSAGDNEQFF

V gene: TRBV29-1
CDR3 length: 14
J gene: TRBJ2-1
D gene: TRBD2
clone size: .
CDR3 protein: CSPRGGSNHNEQFF

V gene: TRBV12-3/TRBV12-4
CDR3 length: 14
J gene: TRBJ2-2
D gene: .
clone size: few
CDR3 protein: CASSLGGAPGELFF

V gene: TRBV6-1
CDR3 length: 15
J gene: TRBJ2-2
D gene: .
clone size: .
CDR3 protein: CASAEQGWGTGELFF

V gene: TRBV9
CDR3 length: 18
J gene: TRBJ2-3
D gene: .
clone size: few
CDR3 protein: CASSVPSSTSRSTDTQYF

V gene: TRBV7-6
CDR3 length: 15
J gene: TRBJ1-5
D gene: .
clone size: few
CDR3 protein: CASSPWTYSNQPQHF

V gene: TRBV3-1
CDR3 length: 15
J gene: TRBJ2-3
D gene: .
clone size: few
CDR3 protein: CASSLANARLNTQYF

V gene: TRBV29-1
CDR3 length: 14
J gene: TRBJ1-2
D gene: .
clone size: .
CDR3 protein: CSVETTGGTYGYTF

V gene: TRBV29-1
CDR3 length: 15
J gene: TRBJ2-3
D gene: .
clone size: many
CDR3 protein: CSVGGQGRSPNTQYF

V gene: TRBV2
CDR3 length: 12
J gene: TRBJ2-1
D gene: TRBD2
clone size: few
CDR3 protein: CARTSGYNEQFF

V gene: TRBV6-1
CDR3 length: 15
J gene: TRBJ1-5
D gene: .
clone size: few
CDR3 protein: CASSEGPIPNQPQHF